The 27 T cell receptor beta chains below come from one sample, sequenced in a study of glioma-infiltrating T cells. Amplification of TCR alpha and beta CDR3 regions from RNA used iRepertoire nested multiplex PCR. Via MiXCR, TCRdb re-called the multiplex PCR reads, giving one row per CDR3 protein. The sample contains some 40,000 distinct CDR3 sequences, approximately 20% of which appear only once. Sequencing was performed on glioma tissue, nonneoplastic brain tissue, or PBMCs (not recorded which). The receptors shown here come from a human donor with low-grade glioma or glioblastoma, undergoing nonglioma brain surgery, or in good health (not recorded which).

The sample holds a few counts of this clonotype. The chain joins TRBV12-3 or TRBV12-4 to TRBJ2-1, with 13 positions matching TRBD2. After removal of 6 bases from V and 6 bases from J, the junction contained 5 bases not matched to a gene. The CDR3 covers 15 residues. The DNA of the CDR3 is TGTGCCAGCAGATCTACTAGCGGGGGGGCCAATGAGCAGTTCTTC. It translates to CASRSTSGGANEQFF.

The table lists this clonotype with many counts. This chain connects TRBV20-1 to TRBJ2-7, with 10 positions matching TRBD2. Germline loops: CDR1 DFQATT, CDR2 SNEGSKA (reference sequence). V lost 3 bases to trimming and J lost 3 bases; unmatched junction nucleotides: 5. The CDR3 contains 14 residues. Written as DNA, the CDR3 is TGCAGTGCTAGGGGACTAGCGCTCAACTACGAGCAGTACTTC. Residues: CSARGLALNYEQYF.

Points on this clonotype: One base away lies a much larger clone, so this may be a sequencing read error. The rearrangement uses TRBV2 and TRBJ2-7; D is unclear. Looked up from germline, CDR1 is SNHLY and CDR2 is FYNNEI. The V and J ends lost 1 base and 7 bases respectively, with 8 bases between them. This CDR3 has 12 amino acids. The CDR3 sequence: CASSEGSGEQYV. The CDR3, as DNA: TGTGCCAGCAGTGAAGGGAGTGGGGAGCAGTACGTC.

This clonotype has just a few counts. V and J are TRBV3-1 and TRBJ1-6; D call uncertain. The CDR3 is 15 residues long. The V gene's germline CDR1 is LGHDT and CDR2 YNNKEL (reference sequence). V was trimmed by 4 bases and J by 6 bases, leaving 13 bases between them. This chain's CDR3 is CASSRSGVGNSPLHF. DNA of the CDR3: TGTGCCAGCAGCCGAAGCGGGGTCGGTAATTCACCCCTCCACTTT.

This clonotype was recorded at least ten times. The chain employs TRBV6-1 and TRBJ1-1; the match to TRBD1 covers 8 bases. Germline assignment: CDR1 MNHNS and CDR2 SASEGT. The CDR3 runs to 19 residues. V gave up 6 bases and J gave up 3 bases; unmatched junction bases: 21. CDR3 bases: TGTGCCAGCAGACCGGAACCTGACAGGGGCCTCCAAGGGGACACTGAAGCTTTCTTT. Residues: CASRPEPDRGLQGDTEAFF.

This clonotype was seen only a few times. The V and J genes are TRBV12-3 or TRBV12-4 and TRBJ2-2, with 10 bases identical to TRBD1. V lost 10 bases to trimming and J lost 5 bases; unmatched junction nucleotides: 7. This CDR3 region has 14 residues. The CDR3 loop reads CANGQGVGTGELFF. The CDR3 DNA follows: TGTGCCAACGGACAGGGGGTGGGAACCGGGGAGCTGTTTTTT.

In this sample, this clonotype turned up many times. This sequence joins TRBV7-9 and TRBJ2-3, with TRBD2 identical over 10 bases. The V gene end was trimmed by 5 bases and the J gene end by 5 bases; junction bases not matched to a gene: 4. CDR3 length: 14 residues. The V gene's germline CDR1 is SEHNR and CDR2 FQNEAQ (reference sequence). The CDR3 region is CASSGTSGVDTQYF. CDR3 DNA: TGTGCCAGCAGCGGCACTAGCGGGGTAGATACGCAGTATTTT.

The chain joins TRBV6-1 to TRBJ2-1; tentatively, D is TRBD2 (6 bases). V was pared by 7 bases and J by 0 bases, with 13 bases between. This CDR3 is built from 15 residues. Germline loops: CDR1 MNHNS, CDR2 SASEGT. In DNA form, the CDR3 reads TGTGCCAGCAACCCGGACTACAGCTCCTACAATGAGCAGTTCTTC. Translation: CASNPDYSSYNEQFF.

This clonotype showed up many times. This chain uses TRBV11-3 with TRBJ2-3; D call uncertain. This CDR3 has 14 residues. V gave up 5 bases and J gave up 0 bases, with 9 bases separating them. Germline V gene lookup returns CDR1 SGHNT and CDR2 YENEEA. The CDR3 bases are TGTGCCAGCAGCCCCCCGGACAGCACAGATACGCAGTATTTT. It translates to CASSPPDSTDTQYF.

This clonotype has only one observation. A much larger clone differs by one base, so this may be a read error. The chain uses TRBV6-1 and TRBJ2-2, with TRBD2 as a possible D gene (6 bases). Per germline, CDR1 MNHNS and CDR2 SASEGT. The germline V and J ends were trimmed by 7 bases and 7 bases, with 16 bases remaining between them. CDR3 length: 14 amino acids. CDR3 in DNA: TGTGCCAGCATAATAGAGGGAGGTCACGGGGAGCTGTTTTTT. This translates into CASIIEGGHGELFF.

This clonotype was counted at least ten times. The CDR3 nucleotides read TGTGCCAGCAGCTTAGAAGGCTCAACAATTTCACCCCTCCACTTT. It yields the protein CASSLEGSTISPLHF. V usage is TRBV7-3 and J usage is TRBJ1-6; the D is unclear. Germline V lookup: CDR1 SGHTA, CDR2 FQGTGA. Between the trimmed V and J ends, which lost 2 bases and 9 bases, there was a span of 14 bases. This CDR3 comprises 15 residues.

This clonotype appeared many times. The CDR3 is CSAGVDSHEQFF. In DNA, the CDR3 is TGCAGTGCTGGAGTGGACAGCCATGAGCAGTTCTTC. The chain carries TRBV20-1 and TRBJ2-1; the D gene is possibly TRBD1 (6 bases). This CDR3 comprises 12 residues. The germline gives CDR1 DFQATT, CDR2 SNEGSKA (reference sequence). Between the trimmed V and J ends, which lost 5 bases and 8 bases, there was a span of 13 bases.

A word on this clonotype: A much larger clone differs from this one at a single base, so this may be a read error. The chain couples TRBV7-9 to TRBJ1-2; D uncertain. The V gene's germline CDR1 is SEHNR and CDR2 FQNEAQ (reference sequence). The CDR3 sequence is 13 residues long. The CDR3 nucleotides read TGTGCCAGCAGATTAGCAGCTAACTATGGCTACACCTTC. Its protein is CASRLAANYGYTF.

This clonotype was recorded at least ten times. V is TRBV6-4 and J is TRBJ2-1, with 7 bases that match TRBD1. CDR1 and CDR2 from the germline V gene are MRHNA and SNTAGT. Trimming took 0 bases from V and 3 from J; bases not matched to a gene: 2. This CDR3 region has 15 residues. The CDR3 region has the DNA TGTGCCAGCAGTGACTCTTACAGGGGCTACAATGAGCAGTTCTTC. Translation gives CASSDSYRGYNEQFF.

The V gene is TRBV28, the J gene TRBJ2-1, with 14 bases identical to TRBD2. The CDR3 has 19 residues. V shed 8 bases and J 9 bases; nucleotides not matched to a gene: 21. From germline, CDR1 is MDHEN and CDR2 SYDVKM. CDR3 sequence reads: CASSPGWDRGLAGAGEQFF. For the CDR3, the DNA is TGTGCCAGCTCCCCGGGATGGGACAGGGGACTAGCGGGAGCCGGTGAGCAGTTCTTC.

This clonotype was seen ten or more times. V gene TRBV6-1 combines with J gene TRBJ2-7; D gene uncertain. This CDR3 spans 16 amino acids. In germline, CDR1 is MNHNS, CDR2 SASEGT. V lost 5 bases to trimming and J lost 2 bases, with 19 bases between them. The CDR3 nucleotides read TGTGCCAGCAGTCCCGCCGGCGCAGGCGGTGCCTACGAGCAGTACTTC. Translating gives CASSPAGAGGAYEQYF.

This clonotype has only a few counts. V and J are TRBV13 and TRBJ2-3, with 10 bases matching TRBD2. In germline, CDR1 is PRHDT, CDR2 FYEKMQ (reference sequence). The CDR3 length is 16 residues. Trimming removed 5 bases from V and 2 bases from J; junction bases left unmatched: 7. The CDR3 coding sequence is TGTGCCAGCAGCCCCCGAGGACTAGCGGACACAGATACGCAGTATTTT. Translating it yields CASSPRGLADTDTQYF.

V and J are TRBV29-1 and TRBJ2-1; 11 bases agree with TRBD2. CDR3 length equals 14 residues. After removal of 4 bases from V and 10 bases from J, the junction contained 9 bases not matched to a gene. Germline V gene sequence: CDR1 SQVTM, CDR2 ANQGSEA. The CDR3 DNA reads as TGCAGCGTTGCGGGACTAGCGGCGTCCTTCGAGCAGTTCTTC. It is translated as CSVAGLAASFEQFF.

The chain carries TRBV29-1 and TRBJ1-1, with D tentatively TRBD1 (6 bases). Trimming removed 6 bases from V and 0 bases from J, with 14 bases in between. CDR3 length: 14 residues. Germline CDR1 SQVTM, CDR2 ANQGSEA. In DNA form, the CDR3 reads TGCAGCGTCCATGTAGGGGGAGTGAACACTGAAGCTTTCTTT. It is translated as CSVHVGGVNTEAFF.

V and J are TRBV20-1 and TRBJ1-1, with D unclear. The germline V and J ends were trimmed by 5 bases and 5 bases, with 12 bases remaining between them. The length of the CDR3 is 12 residues. Germline values: CDR1 DFQATT, CDR2 SNEGSKA (reference sequence). This CDR3 reads CSAYDLGTEAFF. The CDR3, as DNA: TGCAGTGCTTATGACCTGGGGACTGAAGCTTTCTTT.

This clonotype has a count of ten or more. The rearrangement uses TRBV28 and TRBJ2-2, with D tentatively TRBD1 (6 bases). The CDR3 is 14 amino acids. Germline V gene sequence: CDR1 MDHEN, CDR2 SYDVKM. V lost 7 bases and J 6 bases, leaving 15 bases between the germline ends. The DNA for the CDR3 is TGTGCCAGCAAAGACAGGCTGTTTTCCGGGGAGCTGTTTTTT. Amino acid sequence: CASKDRLFSGELFF.

This clonotype has a count of ten or more. The chain recombines TRBV11-3 with TRBJ1-1, with D unresolved. CDR3 length: 13 residues. Trimming took off 2 bases at V and 1 base at J, with 5 bases between the two ends. Germline CDR1 is SGHNT and CDR2 is YENEEA. The CDR3 DNA is TGTGCCAGCAGCTTAACGGGGAACACTGAAGCTTTCTTT. Encoded protein: CASSLTGNTEAFF.

The chain links TRBV20-1 to TRBJ2-3, with D tentatively TRBD2 (6 bases). The germline V gene encodes CDR1 DFQATT and CDR2 SNEGSKA (reference sequence). This CDR3 region has 13 residues. V was cut by 5 bases and J by 3 bases, with 12 bases left in between. CDR3 bases: TGCAGTGCTGGAGGGGAAACAACAGATACGCAGTATTTT. Protein product: CSAGGETTDTQYF.

This clonotype was recorded at least ten times. This chain joins TRBV6-1 and TRBJ1-2; D ambiguous. Germline CDR1 MNHNS, CDR2 SASEGT. Trimming removed 8 bases at V and 8 bases at J, with 12 bases between. The CDR3 has 11 residues. CDR3 protein: CASGTERGYTF. Written as DNA, the CDR3 is TGTGCCAGCGGAACAGAACGCGGCTACACCTTC.

A note on this clonotype: A much larger clone differs by one base, so this may be a read error. The chain joins TRBV12-3 or TRBV12-4 to TRBJ1-1; unclear D gene. CDR3 length: 12 amino acids. V lost 2 bases to trimming and J lost 5 bases, with 6 bases between them. The CDR3 sequence is CASSLMRTEAFF. The CDR3 bases are TGTGCCAGCAGTTTAATGCGGACTGAAGCTTTCTTT.

This clonotype has ten or more counts. The CDR3 spells CASSTGTNSNQPQHF. The DNA of the CDR3 is TGTGCCAGTAGCACCGGGACAAATAGCAATCAGCCCCAGCATTTT. The V and J genes are TRBV19 and TRBJ1-5; D might be TRBD1 (6 bases). In germline, CDR1 is LNHDA, CDR2 SQIVND (reference sequence). V lost 6 bases and J lost 0, with 12 bases in between. The CDR3 is made up of 15 amino acids.

Comments on this clonotype: This could be a read error, since a much larger clone is one nucleotide away. This chain connects TRBV2 to TRBJ2-3; 8 bases are shared with TRBD1. The V gene's germline CDR1 is SNHLY and CDR2 FYNNEI. With 6 bases clipped from V and 2 bases from J, the junction kept 1 base outside the gene matches. The CDR3 contains 13 residues. CDR3 protein: CASRTGDTDTQYF. CDR3 bases: TGTGCCAGCAGGACAGGGGACACAGATACGCAGTATTTT.